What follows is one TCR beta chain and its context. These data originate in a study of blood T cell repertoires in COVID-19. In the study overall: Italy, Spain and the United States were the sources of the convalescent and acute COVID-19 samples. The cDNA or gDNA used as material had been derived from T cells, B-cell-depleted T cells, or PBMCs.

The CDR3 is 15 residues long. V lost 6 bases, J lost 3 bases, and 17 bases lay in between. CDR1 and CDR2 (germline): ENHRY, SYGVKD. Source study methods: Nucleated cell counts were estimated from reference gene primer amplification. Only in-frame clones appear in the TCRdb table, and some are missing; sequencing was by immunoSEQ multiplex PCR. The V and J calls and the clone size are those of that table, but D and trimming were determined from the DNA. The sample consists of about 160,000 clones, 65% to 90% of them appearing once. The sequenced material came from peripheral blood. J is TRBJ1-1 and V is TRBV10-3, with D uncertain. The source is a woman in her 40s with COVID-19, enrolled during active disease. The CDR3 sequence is CAIRLHAIQDTEAFF. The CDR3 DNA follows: TGTGCCATCAGGCTACACGCCATTCAGGACACTGAAGCTTTCTTT.